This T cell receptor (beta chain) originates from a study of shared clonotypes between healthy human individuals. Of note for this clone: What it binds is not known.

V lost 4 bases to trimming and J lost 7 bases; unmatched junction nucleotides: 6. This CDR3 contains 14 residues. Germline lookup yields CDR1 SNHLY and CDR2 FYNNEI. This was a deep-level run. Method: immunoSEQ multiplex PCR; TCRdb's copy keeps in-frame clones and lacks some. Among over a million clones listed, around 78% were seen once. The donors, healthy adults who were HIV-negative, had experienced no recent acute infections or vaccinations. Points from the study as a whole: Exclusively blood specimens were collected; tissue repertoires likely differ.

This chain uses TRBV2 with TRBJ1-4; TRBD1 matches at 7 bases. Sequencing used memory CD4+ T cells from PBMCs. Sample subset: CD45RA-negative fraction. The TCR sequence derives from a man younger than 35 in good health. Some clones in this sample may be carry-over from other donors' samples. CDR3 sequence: CASSAGPGGEKLFF. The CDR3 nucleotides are TGTGCCAGCAGTGCAGGGCCAGGGGGTGAAAAACTGTTTTTT.